A selection of T cell receptor beta chains follows, all from one sample in a study of control samples from healthy donors and cancer patients. Clones were read by immunoSEQ multiplex PCR, and TCRdb kept only the in-frame ones, dropping some. The table has about 160,000 clones, approximately 94% seen once. Sequencing was carried out using PBMCs. These TCRs come from a man between 60 and 75 years old with colorectal cancer. CDR3s include the opening cysteine and the closing phenylalanine or tryptophan. The D gene is left open where the match is weak.

v_gene,d_gene,j_gene,CDR3nt,CDR3aa
TRBV7-6,-,TRBJ1-6,TGTGCCAGCAGCCTACAGGAGTCAAATTCACCCCTCCACTTT,CASSLQESNSPLHF
TRBV7-2,-,TRBJ1-2,TGTGCCAGCAGCTTAGATGGTCTCGAGGGGGGCTACACCTTC,CASSLDGLEGGYTF
TRBV5-1,-,TRBJ2-7,TGCGCCAGCAGCTTGGTAGCAGGGAAGGACTACGAGCAGTACTTC,CASSLVAGKDYEQYF
TRBV7-2,TRBD1,TRBJ1-2,TGTGCCAGCAGCTTAGAGAATTCAGGACAGGGCCTCTATGGCTACACCTTC,CASSLENSGQGLYGYTF
TRBV6-5,-,TRBJ1-6,TGTGCCAGCAGCCCAAGAGGGGGAAGTTCACCCCTCCACTTT,CASSPRGGSSPLHF
TRBV4-2,-,TRBJ1-2,TGTGCCAGCAGCCAAGATAGAGCAGGGAGGTATGGCTACACCTTC,CASSQDRAGRYGYTF
TRBV7-9,-,TRBJ2-2,TGTGCCAGCAGCGTACAGGGGAACACCGGGGAGCTGTTTTTT,CASSVQGNTGELFF
TRBV5-1,-,TRBJ2-7,TGCGCCAGCAGCCTAGGGTCCTCCGAGCAGTACTTC,CASSLGSSEQYF
TRBV5-1,TRBD2,TRBJ2-1,TGCGCCAGCAGCTTGGAAAGGGAGGGTAATGAGCAGTTCTTC,CASSLEREGNEQFF
TRBV5-6,TRBD1,TRBJ2-5,TGTGCCAGCAGCTTACAGGGGGCCCTACAAGAGACCCAGTACTTC,CASSLQGALQETQYF
TRBV20-1,-,TRBJ2-7,TGCAGTGCTAGTCATGGCACAACCTACGAGCAGTACTTC,CSASHGTTYEQYF
TRBV6-5,TRBD2,TRBJ2-7,TGTGCCAGCAGTTACTCGCCTAGCGGCCATCACGAGCAGTACTTC,CASSYSPSGHHEQYF
TRBV7-2,-,TRBJ1-2,TGTGCCAGCAGCAGAGACAGAGAGGGCTACACCTTC,CASSRDREGYTF
TRBV6-2/TRBV6-3,TRBD2,TRBJ2-1,TGTGCCAGCAGTTTAGCGGGGGGGACCTACAATGAGCAGTTCTTC,CASSLAGGTYNEQFF
TRBV6-5,TRBD2,TRBJ2-3,TGTGCCAGCAGTTACGGACTAGCGGGGTGGAATACGCAGTATTTT,CASSYGLAGWNTQYF
TRBV27,TRBD1,TRBJ1-2,TGTGCCAGCAGGGTCACAGGGGGCGAAGGCTACACCTTC,CASRVTGGEGYTF
TRBV9,TRBD1,TRBJ2-5,TGTGCCAGCAGCGTAGGAAAGGGGGCGCAGGGAGAGACCCAGTACTTC,CASSVGKGAQGETQYF